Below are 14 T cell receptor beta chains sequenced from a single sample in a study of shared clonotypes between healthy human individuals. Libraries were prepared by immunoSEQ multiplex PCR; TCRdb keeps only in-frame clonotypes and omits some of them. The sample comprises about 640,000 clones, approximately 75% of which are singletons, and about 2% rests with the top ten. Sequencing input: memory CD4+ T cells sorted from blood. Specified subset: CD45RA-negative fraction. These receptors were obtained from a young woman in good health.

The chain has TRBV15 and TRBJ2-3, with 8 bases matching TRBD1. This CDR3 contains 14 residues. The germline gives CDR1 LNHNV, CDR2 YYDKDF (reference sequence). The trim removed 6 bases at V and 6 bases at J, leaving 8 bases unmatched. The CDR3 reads CATSSRTGSDTQYF. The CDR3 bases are TGTGCCACCAGTTCTAGGACAGGGAGTGATACGCAGTATTTT.

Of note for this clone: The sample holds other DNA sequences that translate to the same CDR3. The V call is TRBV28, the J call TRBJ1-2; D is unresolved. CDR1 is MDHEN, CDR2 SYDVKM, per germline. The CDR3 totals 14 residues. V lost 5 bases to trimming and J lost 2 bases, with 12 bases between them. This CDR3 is CASSLGPPNYGYTF. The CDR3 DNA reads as TGTGCCAGCAGTCTCGGGCCCCCGAACTATGGCTACACCTTC.

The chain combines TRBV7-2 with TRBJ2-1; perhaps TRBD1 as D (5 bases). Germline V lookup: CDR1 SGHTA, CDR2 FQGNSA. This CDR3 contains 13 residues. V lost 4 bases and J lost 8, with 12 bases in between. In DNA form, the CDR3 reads TGTGCCAGCAGCTCCCAACAGGCCCATGAGCAGTTCTTC. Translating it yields CASSSQQAHEQFF.

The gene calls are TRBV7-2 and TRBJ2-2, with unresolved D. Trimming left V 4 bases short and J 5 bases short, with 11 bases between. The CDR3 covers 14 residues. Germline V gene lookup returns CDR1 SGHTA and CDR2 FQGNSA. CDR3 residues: CASSYTTGTGELFF. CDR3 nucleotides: TGTGCCAGCAGCTATACTACCGGGACCGGGGAGCTGTTTTTT.

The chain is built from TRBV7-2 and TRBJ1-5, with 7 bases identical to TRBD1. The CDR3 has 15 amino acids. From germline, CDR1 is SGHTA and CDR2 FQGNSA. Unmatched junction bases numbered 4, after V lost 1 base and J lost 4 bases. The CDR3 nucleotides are TGTGCCAGCAGCTTAGGGGACAGTCCAAATCAGCCCCAGCATTTT. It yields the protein CASSLGDSPNQPQHF. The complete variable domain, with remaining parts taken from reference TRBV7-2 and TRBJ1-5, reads GAGVSQSPSNKVTEKGKDVELRCDPISGHTALYWYRQSLGQGLEFLIYFQGNSAPDKSGLPSDRFSAERTGGSVSTLTIQRTQQEDSAVYLCASSLGDSPNQPQHFGDGTRLSIL.

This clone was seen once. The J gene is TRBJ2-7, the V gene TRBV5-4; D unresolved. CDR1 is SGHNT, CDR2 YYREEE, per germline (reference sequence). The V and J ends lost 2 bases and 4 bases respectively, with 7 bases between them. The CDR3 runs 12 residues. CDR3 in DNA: TGTGCCAGCAGCTTCCTAGGATACGAGCAGTACTTC. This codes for CASSFLGYEQYF.

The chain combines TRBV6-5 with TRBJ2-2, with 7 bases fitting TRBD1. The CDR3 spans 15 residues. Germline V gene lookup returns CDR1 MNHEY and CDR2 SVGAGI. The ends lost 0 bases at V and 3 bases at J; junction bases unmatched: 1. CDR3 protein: CASSYSGQYTGELFF. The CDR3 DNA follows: TGTGCCAGCAGTTACTCGGGACAGTACACCGGGGAGCTGTTTTTT.

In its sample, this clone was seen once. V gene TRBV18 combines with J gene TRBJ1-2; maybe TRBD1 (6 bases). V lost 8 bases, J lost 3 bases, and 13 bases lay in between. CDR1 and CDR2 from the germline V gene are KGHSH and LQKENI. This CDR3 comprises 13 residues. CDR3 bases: TGTGCCAGCGCCGAAGGGGGGGACTATGGCTACACCTTC. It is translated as CASAEGGDYGYTF. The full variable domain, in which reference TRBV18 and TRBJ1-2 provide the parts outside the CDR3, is NAGVMQNPRHLVRRRGQEARLRCSPMKGHSHVYWYRQLPEEGLKFMVYLQKENIIDESGMPKERFSAEFPKEGPSILRIQQVVRGDSAAYFCASAEGGDYGYTFGSGTRLTVV.

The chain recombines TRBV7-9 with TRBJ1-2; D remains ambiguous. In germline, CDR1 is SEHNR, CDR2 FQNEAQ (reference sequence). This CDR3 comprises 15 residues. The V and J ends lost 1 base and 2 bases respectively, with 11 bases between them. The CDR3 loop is CASSLERPGNYGYTF. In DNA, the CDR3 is TGTGCCAGCAGCTTAGAAAGGCCGGGGAACTATGGCTACACCTTC.

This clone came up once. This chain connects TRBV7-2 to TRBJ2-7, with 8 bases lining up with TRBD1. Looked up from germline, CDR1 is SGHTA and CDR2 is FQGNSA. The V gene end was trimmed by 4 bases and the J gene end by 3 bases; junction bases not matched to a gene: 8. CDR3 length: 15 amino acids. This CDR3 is CASSWTGTGLYEQYF. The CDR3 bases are TGTGCCAGCAGCTGGACCGGGACAGGCCTCTACGAGCAGTACTTC. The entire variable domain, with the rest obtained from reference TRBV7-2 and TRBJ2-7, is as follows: GAGVSQSPSNKVTEKGKDVELRCDPISGHTALYWYRQSLGQGLEFLIYFQGNSAPDKSGLPSDRFSAERTGGSVSTLTIQRTQQEDSAVYLCASSWTGTGLYEQYFGPGTRLTVT.

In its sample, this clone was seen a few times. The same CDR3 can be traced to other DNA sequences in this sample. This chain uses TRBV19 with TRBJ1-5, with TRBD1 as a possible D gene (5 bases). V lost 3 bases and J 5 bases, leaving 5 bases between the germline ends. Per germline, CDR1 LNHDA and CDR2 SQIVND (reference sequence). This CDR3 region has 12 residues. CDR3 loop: CASSIRDQPQHF. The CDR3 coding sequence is TGTGCCAGTAGTATCAGGGATCAGCCCCAGCATTTT.

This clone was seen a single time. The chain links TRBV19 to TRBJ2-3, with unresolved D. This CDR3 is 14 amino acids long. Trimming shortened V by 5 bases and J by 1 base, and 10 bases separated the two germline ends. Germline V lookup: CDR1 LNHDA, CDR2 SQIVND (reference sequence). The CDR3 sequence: CASSLVIGTDTQYF. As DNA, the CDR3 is TGTGCCAGTAGTCTGGTAATTGGCACAGATACGCAGTATTTT.

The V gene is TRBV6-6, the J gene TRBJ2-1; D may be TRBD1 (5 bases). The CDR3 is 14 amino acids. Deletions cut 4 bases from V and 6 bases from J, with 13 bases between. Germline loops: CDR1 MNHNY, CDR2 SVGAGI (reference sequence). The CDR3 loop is CASSSARTRNEQFF. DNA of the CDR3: TGTGCCAGCAGTTCGGCCCGGACACGCAATGAGCAGTTCTTC.

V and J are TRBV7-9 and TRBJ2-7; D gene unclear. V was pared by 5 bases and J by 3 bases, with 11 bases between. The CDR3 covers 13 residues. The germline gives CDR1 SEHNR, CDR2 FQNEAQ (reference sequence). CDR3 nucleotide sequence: TGTGCCAGCAGCCGGCCAGCGAGCTACGAGCAGTACTTC. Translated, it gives CASSRPASYEQYF.